What follows describes a single T cell receptor beta chain. What it recognizes is unknown. This specimen includes other DNA sequences encoding the same CDR3. Sequencing was performed with immunoSEQ multiplex PCR; in TCRdb, only in-frame clones are kept and a portion is missing. In the table there are about 180,000 clones, 88% of which are singletons. The CDR3 has 12 residues. V lost 2 bases, J lost 4 bases, and 6 bases lay in between. Germline-derived CDR1 and CDR2 are SGHDT and YYEEEE. The sample comes from a study of T cell responses to AZD1222 COVID-19 vaccine. Looking at the study overall: It was second doses at about 4 or about 12 weeks that were pooled. Study observations and caveats: Seropositivity was recorded at baseline in only 5 or 6 AZD1222 recipients. Spike-wide vaccine-associated CD4 TCRs dominated at 160-218 and 743-854.

This rearrangement joins TRBV5-6 to TRBJ1-1; D gene uncertain. The sample here was peripheral blood, taken on day 0 of AZD1222 vaccination. The receptor was derived from an adult in good health. The CDR3 loop reads CASSLGSTEAFF. The CDR3, as DNA: TGTGCCAGCAGCTTAGGATCCACTGAAGCTTTCTTT. Complete variable domain (other parts from reference TRBV5-6 and TRBJ1-1): DAGVTQSPTHLIKTRGQQVTLRCSPKSGHDTVSWYQQALGQGPQFIFQYYEEEERQRGNFPDRFSGHQFPNYSSELNVNALLLGDSALYLCASSLGSTEAFFGQGTRLTVV.